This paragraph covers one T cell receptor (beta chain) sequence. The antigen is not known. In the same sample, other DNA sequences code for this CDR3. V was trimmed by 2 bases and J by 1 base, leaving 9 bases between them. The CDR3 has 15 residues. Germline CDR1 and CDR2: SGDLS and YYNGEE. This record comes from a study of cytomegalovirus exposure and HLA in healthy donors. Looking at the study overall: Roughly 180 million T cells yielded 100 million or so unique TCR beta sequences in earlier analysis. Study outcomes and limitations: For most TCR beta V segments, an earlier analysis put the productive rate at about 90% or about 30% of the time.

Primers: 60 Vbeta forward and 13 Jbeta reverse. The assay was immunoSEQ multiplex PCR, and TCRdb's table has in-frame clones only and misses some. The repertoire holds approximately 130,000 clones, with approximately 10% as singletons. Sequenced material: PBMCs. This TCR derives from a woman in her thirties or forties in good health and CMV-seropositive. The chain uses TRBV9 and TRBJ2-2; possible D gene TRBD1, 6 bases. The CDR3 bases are TGTGCCAGCAGCGTCAGGGGTGGGAACACCGGGGAGCTGTTTTTT. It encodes CASSVRGGNTGELFF.